This T cell receptor (beta chain) was retrieved from a study of STAT5B mutations in CD4+ large granular lymphocyte leukemia. CDR1 and CDR2 from the germline V gene are SGHAT and FQDESV (reference sequence). V lost 3 bases to trimming and J lost 12 bases; unmatched junction nucleotides: 9. This CDR3 is 14 amino acids long. Notes on this clone: The antigen remains undetermined.

Study-level findings and limits: Data were not HLA-matched across samples. 8/27 top patient clones versus 2/35 control clones were TRBV06-family.

Sequencing used immunoSEQ multiplex PCR; TCRdb keeps in-frame clones, though not all of them. The table lists under 40,000 clones, approximately 80% of them singletons. Material: CD4+ T cells from blood buffy coats. The chain couples TRBV11-1 to TRBJ1-4; TRBD1 matches 8 bases. The sequence was obtained from a human donor in good health. Here the CDR3 reads CASSFQGAQVELFF. The CDR3 coding sequence is TGTGCCAGCAGCTTCCAGGGGGCTCAAGTGGAACTGTTTTTT.